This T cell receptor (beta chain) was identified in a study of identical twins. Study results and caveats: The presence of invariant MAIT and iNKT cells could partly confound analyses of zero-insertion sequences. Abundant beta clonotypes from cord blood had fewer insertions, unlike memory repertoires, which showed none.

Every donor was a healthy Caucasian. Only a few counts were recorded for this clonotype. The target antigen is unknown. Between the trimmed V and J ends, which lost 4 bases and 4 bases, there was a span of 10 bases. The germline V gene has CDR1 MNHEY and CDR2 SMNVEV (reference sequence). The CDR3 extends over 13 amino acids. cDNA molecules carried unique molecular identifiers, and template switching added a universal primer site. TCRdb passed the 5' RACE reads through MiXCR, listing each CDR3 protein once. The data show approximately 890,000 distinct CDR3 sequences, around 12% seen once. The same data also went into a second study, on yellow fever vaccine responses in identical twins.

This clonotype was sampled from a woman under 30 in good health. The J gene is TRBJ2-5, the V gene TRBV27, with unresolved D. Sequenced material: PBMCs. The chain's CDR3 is CASSWSERETQYF. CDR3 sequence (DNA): TGTGCCAGCAGTTGGTCTGAGCGAGAGACCCAGTACTTC.